This T cell receptor beta chain was captured in a study of blood T cell repertoires in COVID-19. Overall study: Samples taken during acute and convalescent COVID-19 were collected in the United States, Italy and Spain. PBMCs, B-cell-depleted T cells, or T cells were the source of the cDNA or gDNA that made up the material.

In the original processing: It was from reference gene primer amplification that nucleated cell counts were estimated. The assay was immunoSEQ multiplex PCR, and TCRdb's table has in-frame clones only and misses some. The V and J calls and clone size were taken over from that table, and D and trimming were inferred from the DNA. Here the sample spans tens of thousands of clones, 84% being singletons. Trimming at V came to 0 bases and at J to 5 bases, leaving 3 bases not matched to a gene. This CDR3 comprises 15 residues. Per the germline V gene, CDR1 is MNHNY and CDR2 is SVGAGI (reference sequence). The specimen was peripheral blood. This sequence joins TRBV6-6 and TRBJ1-1; 10 nucleotides align to TRBD1. This sequence originates from a man over 45 with COVID-19, enrolled during active disease. Here the CDR3 DNA reads TGTGCCAGCAGTTACTCCGGACAGGGGGATACTGAAGCTTTCTTT. It encodes CASSYSGQGDTEAFF.